One and the same sample provided the 23 T cell receptor beta chains below, sequenced in a study of brain metastases from non-small cell lung cancer. Data came from immunoSEQ multiplex PCR; TCRdb stores just in-frame clones and leaves some out. Of over a thousand clones listed, approximately 80% were seen once; the top ten hold around a tenth. Material for sequencing was tumor-adjacent normal tissue. The receptors were gathered from a donor over 35 with non-small cell lung cancer.

The chain uses TRBV4-1 and TRBJ2-5; D unclear. With 1 base removed from V and 9 bases from J, the gap between germline ends came to 6 bases. Germline-derived CDR1 and CDR2 are MGHRA and YSYEKL. The CDR3 sequence is 11 residues long. The CDR3 sequence is CASSQGESQYF. CDR3 bases: TGCGCCAGCAGCCAAGGGGAATCCCAGTACTTC.

V gene TRBV7-2 combines with J gene TRBJ1-1; perhaps TRBD1 as D (5 bases). The V and J ends lost 2 bases and 1 base respectively, with 5 bases between them. Germline V gene lookup returns CDR1 SGHTA and CDR2 FQGNSA. The CDR3 spans 13 residues. The CDR3, as DNA: TGTGCCAGCAGCTTAAGGGGGAACACTGAAGCTTTCTTT. Amino acids: CASSLRGNTEAFF.

The J gene is TRBJ2-1, the V gene TRBV4-3; TRBD2 matches 10 bases. Germline CDR1 LGHNA, CDR2 YSLEER. The CDR3 runs to 17 residues. The J segment lost 3 bases and the V segment lost 6 bases, leaving 11 bases of the junction unmatched. The CDR3 reads CASSPSIAGGIYNEQFF. The CDR3 coding sequence is TGCGCCAGCAGTCCCTCTATAGCGGGAGGTATCTACAATGAGCAGTTCTTC.

The gene calls are TRBV5-1 and TRBJ1-2, with TRBD1 identical over 7 bases. Trimming cost V 6 bases and J 8 bases; bases outside gene matches: 10. CDR1 is SGHRS and CDR2 is YFSETQ in the germline V gene. The CDR3 loop spans 13 amino acids. The DNA for the CDR3 is TGCGCCAGCAACACCAGGACAGGAGAAGGCTACACCTTC. This encodes CASNTRTGEGYTF.

The chain has TRBV28 and TRBJ1-2; a weak D match, TRBD1 (6 bases). Deletions cut 4 bases from V and 2 bases from J, with 14 bases between. CDR3 length: 15 amino acids. Germline values: CDR1 MDHEN, CDR2 SYDVKM. As DNA, the CDR3 is TGTGCCAGCAGTTCCCGACAGGAGCCAAACTATGGCTACACCTTC. Protein sequence: CASSSRQEPNYGYTF.

This clone was observed a few times. This sample includes further DNA sequences coding for the same CDR3. The chain links TRBV19 to TRBJ2-3, with a tentative D call TRBD2 (5 bases). This CDR3 spans 14 amino acids. CDR1 is LNHDA, CDR2 SQIVND, per germline (reference sequence). Trimming shortened V by 3 bases and J by 4 bases, and 11 bases separated the two germline ends. DNA of the CDR3: TGTGCCAGTAGTATCCTGGATAGCGCAGATACGCAGTATTTT. Translated: CASSILDSADTQYF.

This chain links TRBV14 with TRBJ2-4; TRBD2 aligns across 8 bases. The CDR3 is 18 amino acids. With V trimmed by 1 base and J by 3 bases, 11 bases remained unmatched. Germline V gives CDR1 SGHDN, CDR2 FVKESK. In nucleotides, the CDR3 is TGTGCCAGCAGCCAAGGAGCTACTAGCGGTTATGGCAAAAACATTCAGTACTTC. This translates into CASSQGATSGYGKNIQYF.

The chain recombines TRBV5-4 with TRBJ2-7, with TRBD1 matching 8 bases. J lost 10 bases, V lost 4 bases, and 13 bases had no gene match. The germline V gene has CDR1 SGHNT and CDR2 YYREEE (reference sequence). The CDR3 contains 14 residues. CDR3 residues: CASSQDRVSYKQYF. CDR3 nucleotides: TGTGCCAGCAGCCAGGACAGGGTTTCCTACAAACAGTACTTC.

The chain carries TRBV7-2 and TRBJ2-5, with TRBD2 as a possible D gene (6 bases). Looked up from germline, CDR1 is SGHTA and CDR2 is FQGNSA. V lost 5 bases, J lost 0 bases, and 10 bases lay in between. CDR3 length: 14 amino acids. CDR3 sequence (DNA): TGTGCCAGCAGCCCTGGGGGGAACCAAGAGACCCAGTACTTC. Amino acid sequence: CASSPGGNQETQYF.

This chain connects TRBV6-5 to TRBJ2-5; D tentatively fits TRBD1 or TRBD2 (5 bases each). The CDR3 has 14 amino acids. The germline CDR1 and CDR2 sequences are MNHEY and SVGAGI. V was clipped by 5 bases and J by 3 bases, with 13 bases between them. Here the CDR3 reads CASSKWQGEETQYF. The CDR3 nucleotides are TGTGCCAGCAGTAAGTGGCAGGGAGAAGAGACCCAGTACTTC.

J is TRBJ2-1 and V is TRBV4-3; 10 positions agree with TRBD2. The trim removed 0 bases at V and 3 bases at J, leaving 8 bases unmatched. This CDR3 spans 18 amino acids. Germline CDR1 LGHNA, CDR2 YSLEER. This CDR3 reads CASSQDYPSGSLYNEQFF. The CDR3 DNA reads TGCGCCAGCAGCCAAGATTACCCTAGCGGGAGTCTCTACAATGAGCAGTTCTTC.

This chain joins TRBV14 and TRBJ1-3; D not certain. V lost 1 base and J 3 bases, leaving 7 bases between the germline ends. Per germline, CDR1 SGHDN and CDR2 FVKESK. There are 14 residues in the CDR3. CDR3 loop: CASSQGQRGNTIYF. CDR3 bases: TGTGCCAGCAGCCAAGGCCAGCGTGGAAACACCATATATTTT.

This chain's CDR3 is CASSLRGAVEAFF. The CDR3, as DNA: TGTGCCAGCAGCTTGCGAGGGGCCGTCGAAGCTTTCTTT. The J gene is TRBJ1-1, the V gene TRBV5-6; TRBD1 might be the D (5 bases). From germline, CDR1 is SGHDT and CDR2 YYEEEE. The CDR3 is made up of 13 amino acids. Trimming took off 1 base at V and 8 bases at J, with 12 bases between the two ends.

CDR3 region: CATSDLKGQGTYNEQFF. CDR3 nucleotide sequence: TGTGCCACCAGTGATTTAAAGGGACAGGGAACCTACAATGAGCAGTTCTTC. The chain uses TRBV24-1 and TRBJ2-1; 9 positions agree with TRBD1. The CDR3 spans 17 residues. The ends lost 1 base at V and 2 bases at J; junction bases unmatched: 5. The germline V gene has CDR1 KGHDR and CDR2 SFDVKD.

The DNA of the CDR3 is TGTGCCAGTAGTATTGGGGGCAGGGGAGGACAGTTCTTC. Residues: CASSIGGRGGQFF. The chain carries TRBV19 and TRBJ2-1; D may correspond to TRBD1 or TRBD2 (6 bases each). This CDR3 is 13 amino acids long. V lost 3 bases and J 13 bases, leaving 16 bases between the germline ends. CDR1 is LNHDA, CDR2 SQIVND, per germline (reference sequence).

The chain joins TRBV28 to TRBJ2-7, with unresolved D. Germline-derived CDR1 and CDR2 are MDHEN and SYDVKM. Trimming took 3 bases from V and 1 from J, leaving 10 bases between them. The CDR3 loop spans 14 amino acids. The CDR3 bases are TGTGCCAGCAGTTTGCCCGGCAGATCCTACGAGCAGTACTTC. This gives the protein CASSLPGRSYEQYF.

The chain is built from TRBV29-1 and TRBJ2-5; D is possibly TRBD2 (6 bases). Looked up from germline, CDR1 is SQVTM and CDR2 is ANQGSEA. Trimming pared 5 bases from V and 5 bases from J, leaving 15 bases between. This CDR3 has 13 residues. The DNA of the CDR3 is TGCAGCGTTTGTAGACTAGAAGACGAGACCCAGTACTTC. Protein product: CSVCRLEDETQYF.

The gene calls are TRBV27 and TRBJ1-3, with a tentative D call TRBD1 (6 bases). From germline, CDR1 is MNHEY and CDR2 SMNVEV (reference sequence). This CDR3 is 15 amino acids long. Between the trimmed V and J ends, which lost 5 bases and 1 base, there was a span of 12 bases. DNA for the CDR3: TGTGCCAGCAGTCCTGACAGGAAGTCTGGAAACACCATATATTTT. The encoded protein is CASSPDRKSGNTIYF.

The chain has TRBV7-6 and TRBJ2-7; D is uncertain. There are 13 residues in the CDR3. The V and J ends lost 3 bases and 5 bases respectively, with 11 bases between them. CDR1 and CDR2 from the germline V gene are SGHVS and FNYEAQ. DNA for the CDR3: TGTGCCAGCAGCTTGAATATGGGTGACGAGCAGTACTTC. This codes for CASSLNMGDEQYF.

This chain joins TRBV30 and TRBJ2-7; 9 bases map to TRBD2. V lost 1 base and J lost 0; bases outside the gene matches: 13. CDR3 length: 18 amino acids. CDR1 and CDR2 (germline): GTSNPN, SVGIG (reference sequence). CDR3 DNA: TGTGCCTGGAGTGCACCTAGGCCCGGACTAGCGACCTCCTACGAGCAGTACTTC. It yields the protein CAWSAPRPGLATSYEQYF.

The V gene is TRBV30, the J gene TRBJ1-5; TRBD1 might be the D (6 bases). Germline CDR1 reads GTSNPN; CDR2 reads SVGIG (reference sequence). The CDR3 spans 13 residues. Trimming pared 8 bases from V and 2 bases from J, leaving 13 bases between. The CDR3 loop reads CARTGFRNQPQHF. The CDR3 nucleotides are TGTGCCAGAACAGGGTTCCGCAATCAGCCCCAGCATTTT.

Note on this clone: Distinct nucleotide sequences in the sample also encode this CDR3. The chain links TRBV30 to TRBJ2-2; 9 bases fit TRBD1. Germline V gene data show CDR1 as GTSNPN and CDR2 as SVGIG (reference sequence). CDR3 size: 16 residues. V lost 4 bases, J lost 1 base, and 7 bases stayed unmatched. The CDR3 bases are TGTGCCTGGATCGTCCGGGACAGGGTGAACACCGGGGAGCTGTTTTTT. Protein sequence: CAWIVRDRVNTGELFF.

A remark on this clone: This could be a read error, since a much larger clone is one nucleotide away. This chain uses TRBV2 with TRBJ2-1; TRBD1 matches 7 bases. Germline V lookup: CDR1 SNHLY, CDR2 FYNNEI. With V trimmed by 7 bases and J by 4 bases, 7 bases remained unmatched. The CDR3 totals 14 residues. The CDR3 coding sequence is TGTGCCAGCAACCGGGACAGTTCATACAATGAGCAGTTCTTC. Translating gives CASNRDSSYNEQFF.